The 13 T cell receptor beta chains below all came from one sample that was sequenced in a study of T cell repertoires in cytomegalovirus infection. In TCRdb, the reads were re-called with MiXCR into one record per CDR3 protein. The sample includes 100,000 to 150,000 distinct CDR3 sequences, roughly a quarter of them seen just once. No cognate antigen is known for these TCRs. The sequenced material came from PBMCs, sequenced either directly or after in vitro stimulation (not recorded which). The receptors stem from a human donor in good health (CMV status not recorded). Some clones in this sample may be carry-over from other donors' samples.

The chain uses TRBV19 and TRBJ2-1, with 10 bases identical to TRBD2. Trimming removed 5 bases from V and 9 bases from J; junction bases left unmatched: 4. The CDR3 has 13 amino acids. The germline V gene has CDR1 LNHDA and CDR2 SQIVND (reference sequence). CDR3 nucleotides: TGTGCCAGTAGTTGGCTAGCGGGAGTTGAGCAGTTCTTC. Encoded protein: CASSWLAGVEQFF.

This clonotype occurred a few times. The chain uses TRBV5-1 and TRBJ2-1; 11 nucleotides match TRBD2. Per the germline V gene, CDR1 is SGHRS and CDR2 is YFSETQ. V trimming: 0 bases; J trimming: 8 bases; junction bases outside the gene matches: 10. The CDR3 consists of 17 residues. The CDR3 region is CASSLGLAGIRRDEQFF. Here the CDR3 DNA reads TGCGCCAGCAGCTTGGGACTAGCGGGGATCCGCCGGGATGAGCAGTTCTTC.

This clonotype was observed a few times. The chain carries TRBV30 and TRBJ2-7, with D uncertain. Germline values: CDR1 GTSNPN, CDR2 SVGIG (reference sequence). There are 13 residues in the CDR3. Trimming shortened V by 0 bases and J by 4 bases, and 10 bases separated the two germline ends. CDR3 in amino acids: CAWSVGQVYEQYV. The CDR3, as DNA: TGTGCCTGGAGTGTAGGTCAAGTTTACGAGCAGTACGTC.

This chain joins TRBV19 and TRBJ2-3; 8 bases fit TRBD2. CDR3 length: 12 amino acids. CDR1 LNHDA and CDR2 SQIVND come from the germline V gene (reference sequence). The V and J ends lost 5 bases and 10 bases, in that order; junction bases with no gene match: 5. As DNA, the CDR3 is TGTGCCAGTAGTGGACTAGCTGCCCCGCAGTATTTT. Translating gives CASSGLAAPQYF. The complete variable domain, with remaining parts taken from reference TRBV19 and TRBJ2-3, reads DGGITQSPKYLFRKEGQNVTLSCEQNLNHDAMYWYRQDPGQGLRLIYYSQIVNDFQKGDIAEGYSVSREKKESFPLTVTSAQKNPTAFYLCASSGLAAPQYFGPGTRLTVL.

The rearrangement joins TRBV10-3 to TRBJ2-2, with unresolved D. The CDR3 loop spans 15 amino acids. Germline CDR1 and CDR2: ENHRY and SYGVKD. V was pared by 6 bases and J by 0 bases, with 11 bases between. In DNA, the CDR3 is TGTGCCATCAGAAATTGGGGTTCGAACACCGGGGAGCTGTTTTTT. Translation gives CAIRNWGSNTGELFF.

This clonotype was seen a few times. As DNA, the CDR3 is TGTGCCACCAGCAGAGATATGGACAATGAGCAGTTCTTC. It translates to CATSRDMDNEQFF. The V gene is TRBV15, the J gene TRBJ2-1, with D uncertain. CDR1 is LNHNV and CDR2 is YYDKDF in the germline V gene (reference sequence). The CDR3 has 13 amino acids. V lost 0 bases, J lost 5 bases, and 5 bases lay in between.

The sample holds a few counts of this clonotype. The chain joins TRBV20-1 to TRBJ2-7, with 12 bases matching TRBD1. The J segment lost 4 bases and the V segment lost 1 base, leaving 5 bases of the junction unmatched. Germline CDR1 and CDR2: DFQATT and SNEGSKA (reference sequence). The CDR3 is 15 residues long. CDR3 region: CSARAGTGGAYEQYF. CDR3 bases: TGCAGTGCTAGAGCTGGGACAGGGGGCGCTTACGAGCAGTACTTC.

This clonotype has only a few counts. The rearrangement uses TRBV29-1 and TRBJ1-1, with D possibly being TRBD1 (5 bases). The CDR3 covers 14 residues. Germline V gene lookup returns CDR1 SQVTM and CDR2 ANQGSEA. Trimming shortened V by 5 bases and J by 1 base, and 14 bases separated the two germline ends. The CDR3 protein is CSVSLSQGNTEAFF. As DNA, the CDR3 is TGCAGCGTTTCGCTGTCCCAGGGGAACACTGAAGCTTTCTTT.

The chain links TRBV2 to TRBJ2-1; perhaps TRBD2 as D (5 bases). Germline V gives CDR1 SNHLY, CDR2 FYNNEI. The length of the CDR3 is 11 residues. V lost 6 bases and J lost 9, with 9 bases in between. CDR3 in amino acids: CASRGVLEQFF. The CDR3 bases are TGTGCCAGCAGGGGAGTACTTGAGCAGTTCTTC.

The chain uses TRBV3-1 and TRBJ2-7; 8 bases fit TRBD2. Germline V gene sequence: CDR1 LGHDT, CDR2 YNNKEL (reference sequence). The CDR3 runs to 15 residues. Trimming cost V 4 bases and J 2 bases; bases outside gene matches: 7. The CDR3 loop is CASSRQPGLAYEQYF. The CDR3 DNA reads TGTGCCAGCAGCCGTCAACCGGGACTAGCCTACGAGCAGTACTTC.

The rearrangement uses TRBV4-3 and TRBJ2-7, with 7 bases matching TRBD2. With V trimmed by 5 bases and J by 0 bases, 4 bases remained unmatched. Germline V gene sequence: CDR1 LGHNA, CDR2 YSLEER. This CDR3 is 14 amino acids long. CDR3 DNA sequence: TGCGCCAGCAGCAAACAGCGGGACTCCTACGAGCAGTACGTC. Residues: CASSKQRDSYEQYV.

This clonotype turned up a few times. The rearrangement joins TRBV7-6 to TRBJ1-4; no definite D call. Germline values: CDR1 SGHVS, CDR2 FNYEAQ. The V end was cut by 6 bases, the J end by 5 bases, with 13 bases between. CDR3 length: 14 amino acids. For the CDR3, the DNA is TGTGCCAGCAGTTGGACGGAATTCAATGAAAAACTGTTTTTT. As protein: CASSWTEFNEKLFF.

In this sample, this clonotype turned up a few times. The chain carries TRBV18 and TRBJ1-1; maybe TRBD1 (5 bases). CDR1 KGHSH and CDR2 LQKENI come from the germline V gene. Trimming left V 1 base short and J 5 bases short, with 11 bases between. The CDR3 is made up of 14 amino acids. CDR3 bases: TGTGCCAGCTCACCACGGGGGGGTTTAACTGAAGCTTTCTTT. Protein product: CASSPRGGLTEAFF.